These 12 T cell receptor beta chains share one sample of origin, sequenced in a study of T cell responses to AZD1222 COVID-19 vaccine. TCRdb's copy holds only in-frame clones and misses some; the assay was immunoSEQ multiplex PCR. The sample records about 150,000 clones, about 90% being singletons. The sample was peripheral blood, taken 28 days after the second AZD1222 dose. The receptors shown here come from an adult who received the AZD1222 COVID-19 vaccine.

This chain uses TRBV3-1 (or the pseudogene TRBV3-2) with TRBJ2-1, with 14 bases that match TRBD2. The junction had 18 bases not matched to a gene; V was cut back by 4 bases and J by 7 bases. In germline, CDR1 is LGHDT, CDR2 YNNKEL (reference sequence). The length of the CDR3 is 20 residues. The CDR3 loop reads CASSPSVGSTSGRAGNEQFF. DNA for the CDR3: TGTGCCAGCAGCCCTTCCGTCGGGTCGACTAGCGGGAGGGCCGGGAATGAGCAGTTCTTC.

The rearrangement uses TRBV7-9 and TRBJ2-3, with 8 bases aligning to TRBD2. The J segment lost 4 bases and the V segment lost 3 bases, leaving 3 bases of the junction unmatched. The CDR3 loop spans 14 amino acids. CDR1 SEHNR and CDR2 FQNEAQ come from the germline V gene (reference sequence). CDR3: CASSFTGRADTQYF. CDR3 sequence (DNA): TGTGCCAGCAGCTTCACCGGGAGGGCAGATACGCAGTATTTT. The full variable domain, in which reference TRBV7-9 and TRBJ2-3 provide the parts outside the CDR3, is DTGVSQNPRHKITKRGQNVTFRCDPISEHNRLYWYRQTLGQGPEFLTYFQNEAQLEKSRLLSDRFSAERPKGSFSTLEIQRTEQGDSAMYLCASSFTGRADTQYFGPGTRLTVL.

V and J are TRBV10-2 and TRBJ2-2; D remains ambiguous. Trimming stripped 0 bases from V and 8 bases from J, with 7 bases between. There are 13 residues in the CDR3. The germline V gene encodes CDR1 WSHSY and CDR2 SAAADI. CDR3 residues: CASSESGLGELFF. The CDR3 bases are TGCGCCAGCAGTGAGTCGGGCTTGGGGGAGCTGTTTTTT.

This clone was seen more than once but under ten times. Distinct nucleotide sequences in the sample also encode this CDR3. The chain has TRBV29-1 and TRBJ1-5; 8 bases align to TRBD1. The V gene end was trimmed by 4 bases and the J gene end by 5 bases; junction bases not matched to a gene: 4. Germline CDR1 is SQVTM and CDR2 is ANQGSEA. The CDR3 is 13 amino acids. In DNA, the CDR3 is TGCAGCGTTGGGACAGGGAGGGATCAGCCCCAGCATTTT. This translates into CSVGTGRDQPQHF.

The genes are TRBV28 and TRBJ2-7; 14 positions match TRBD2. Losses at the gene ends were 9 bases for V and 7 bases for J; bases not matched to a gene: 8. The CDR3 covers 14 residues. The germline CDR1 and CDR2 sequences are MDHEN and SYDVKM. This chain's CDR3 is CASLGTSGRIEQYF. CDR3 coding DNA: TGTGCCAGTTTAGGGACTAGCGGGAGAATTGAGCAGTACTTC.

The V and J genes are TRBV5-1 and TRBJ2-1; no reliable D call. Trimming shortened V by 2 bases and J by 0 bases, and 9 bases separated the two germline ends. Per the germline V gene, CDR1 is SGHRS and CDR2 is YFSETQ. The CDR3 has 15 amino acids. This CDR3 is CASSFAASSYNEQFF. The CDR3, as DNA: TGCGCCAGCAGCTTTGCGGCGAGCTCCTACAATGAGCAGTTCTTC.

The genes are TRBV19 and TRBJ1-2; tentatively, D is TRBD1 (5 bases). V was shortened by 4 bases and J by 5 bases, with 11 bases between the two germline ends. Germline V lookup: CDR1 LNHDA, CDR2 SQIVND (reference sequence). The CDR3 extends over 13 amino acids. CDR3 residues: CASSRATDYGYTF. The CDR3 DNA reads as TGTGCCAGTAGTAGGGCGACAGATTATGGCTACACCTTC.

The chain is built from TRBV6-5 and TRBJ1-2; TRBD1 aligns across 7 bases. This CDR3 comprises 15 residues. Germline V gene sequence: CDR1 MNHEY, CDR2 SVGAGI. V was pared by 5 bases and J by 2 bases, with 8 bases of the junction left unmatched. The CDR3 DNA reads TGTGCCAGCAGTCCCCGACAGGGCCAAAACTATGGCTACACCTTC. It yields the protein CASSPRQGQNYGYTF.

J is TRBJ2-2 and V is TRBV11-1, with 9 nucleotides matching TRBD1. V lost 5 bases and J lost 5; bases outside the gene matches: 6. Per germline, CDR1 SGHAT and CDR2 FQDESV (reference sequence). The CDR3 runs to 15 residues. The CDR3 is CASSMRQGGTGELFF. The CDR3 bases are TGTGCCAGCAGCATGCGACAGGGGGGGACCGGGGAGCTGTTTTTT.

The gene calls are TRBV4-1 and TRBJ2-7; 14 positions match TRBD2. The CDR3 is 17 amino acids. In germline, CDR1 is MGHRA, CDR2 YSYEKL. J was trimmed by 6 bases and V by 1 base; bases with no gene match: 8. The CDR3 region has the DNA TGCGCCAGCAGCCAAGGACTAGCGGGAGGGCCCATGAGCGAGCAGTACTTC. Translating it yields CASSQGLAGGPMSEQYF.

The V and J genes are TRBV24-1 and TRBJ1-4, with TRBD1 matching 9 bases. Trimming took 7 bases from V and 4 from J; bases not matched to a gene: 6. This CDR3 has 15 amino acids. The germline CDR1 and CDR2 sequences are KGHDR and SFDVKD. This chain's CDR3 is CATRRRDRVNEKLFF. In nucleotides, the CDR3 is TGTGCCACCAGGCGCCGGGACAGGGTTAATGAAAAACTGTTTTTT.

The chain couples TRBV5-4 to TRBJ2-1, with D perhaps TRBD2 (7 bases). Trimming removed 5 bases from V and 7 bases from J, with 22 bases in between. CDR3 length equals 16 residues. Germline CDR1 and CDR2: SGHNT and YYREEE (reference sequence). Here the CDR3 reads CASSPGGHTLRNEQFF. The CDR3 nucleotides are TGTGCCAGCAGTCCGGGGGGACACACCCTTCGAAATGAGCAGTTCTTC.